This T cell receptor beta chain was found in a study of cytomegalovirus exposure and HLA in healthy donors. Study-wide points: Investigators reported 150 to 200 TCR beta chains as tied to cytomegalovirus. Reports indicated that the classifier achieved high specificity and sensitivity in diagnosing cytomegalovirus status.

With regard to this clone: The antigen is unknown.

13 Jbeta primers and 60 Vbeta primers were used for the PCR. Assay used: immunoSEQ multiplex PCR; TCRdb lists only in-frame clones, some missing. The sample carries 100,000 to 150,000 clones, 74% recorded once. Specimen: PBMCs. This receptor was taken from a middle-aged man in good health and CMV-seropositive.

The CDR3 nucleotides are TGTGCCAGCTCACCAGTCCAGGTCGCGGGAGATACGCAGTATTTT. Its translation is CASSPVQVAGDTQYF. V is TRBV18 and J is TRBJ2-3, with D possibly matching TRBD2 (5 bases). Germline loops: CDR1 KGHSH, CDR2 LQKENI. The CDR3 runs 15 residues. The V end was cut by 2 bases, the J end by 5 bases, with 14 bases between.